This T cell receptor (beta chain) was sequenced in a study of blood T cell repertoires in COVID-19. Profiled with immunoSEQ multiplex PCR; TCRdb holds only in-frame clones, not every one. The table records 400,000 or so clones, approximately 89% of them present only once. V was clipped by 7 bases and J by 4 bases, with 13 bases between them. The CDR3 has 13 amino acids. The chain combines TRBV12-3 or TRBV12-4 with TRBJ1-1, with a tentative D call TRBD1 (5 bases). This clonotype was obtained from a woman between 40 and 50 years old with COVID-19, enrolled during active disease. Sequencing was carried out using peripheral blood. This chain's CDR3 is CASTLREFTEAFF. CDR3 nucleotides: TGTGCCAGCACCCTCAGGGAATTCACTGAAGCTTTCTTT.